Listed here are 9 T cell receptor beta chains from one sample, sequenced in a study of beta chain features in type 1 diabetes. Sequenced material consisted of expressed TCRB transcripts (all of the isolated RNA was reverse transcribed). The data were produced by immunoSEQ multiplex PCR, yet TCRdb's version contains in-frame clones alone and is incomplete. The repertoire holds around 430,000 clones, with approximately 30% as singletons. The sample consisted of naive CD4+ T cells from blood. These receptors were obtained from a man between 18 and 35 years old in good health.

The rearrangement links TRBV20-1 to TRBJ2-7; D not resolved. From germline, CDR1 is DFQATT and CDR2 SNEGSKA (reference sequence). Trimming took off 4 bases at V and 0 bases at J, with 4 bases between the two ends. The CDR3 spans 11 residues. The CDR3 reads CSAILSYEQYF. The CDR3 bases are TGCAGTGCTATTCTCTCCTACGAGCAGTACTTC.

This clone was observed a handful of times. The rearrangement links TRBV7-9 to TRBJ2-3, with D perhaps matching TRBD2 (5 bases). Trimming took off 8 bases at V and 4 bases at J, with 16 bases between the two ends. Per the germline V gene, CDR1 is SEHNR and CDR2 is FQNEAQ (reference sequence). The CDR3 covers 14 residues. The CDR3 sequence: CASVRGNNADTQYF. The CDR3 nucleotides read TGTGCCAGCGTCAGAGGGAATAATGCAGATACGCAGTATTTT.

This clone was counted between two and nine times. The CDR3 region has the DNA TGTGCCATCAGAGAATCAACTAATGAAAAACTGTTTTTT. This gives the protein CAIRESTNEKLFF. This chain joins TRBV10-3 and TRBJ1-4; D is unresolved. The CDR3 is 13 amino acids. Trimming left V 6 bases short and J 0 bases short, with 5 bases between. CDR1 is ENHRY and CDR2 is SYGVKD in the germline V gene.

This chain uses TRBV27 with TRBJ1-2; 7 nucleotides agree with TRBD1. Germline loops: CDR1 MNHEY, CDR2 SMNVEV (reference sequence). This CDR3 is 13 amino acids long. V lost 6 bases and J lost 4; bases outside the gene matches: 5. The CDR3 loop is CASRNRQGYGYTF. CDR3 sequence (DNA): TGTGCCAGCAGGAACCGACAGGGCTATGGCTACACCTTC.

The sample holds one count of this clone. The same CDR3 can be traced to other DNA sequences in this sample. This chain connects TRBV7-9 to TRBJ2-1; D is possibly TRBD2 (6 bases). The germline gives CDR1 SEHNR, CDR2 FQNEAQ (reference sequence). This CDR3 comprises 15 residues. Deletions cut 5 bases from V and 1 base from J, with 12 bases between. In DNA form, the CDR3 reads TGTGCCAGCAGCCCCCCCGGGGGATCCTACAATGAGCAGTTCTTC. Protein product: CASSPPGGSYNEQFF.

This clone was detected only once. This chain connects TRBV2 to TRBJ2-3; D remains ambiguous. The CDR3 consists of 13 residues. The germline V and J ends were trimmed by 7 bases and 2 bases, with 10 bases remaining between them. CDR1 SNHLY and CDR2 FYNNEI come from the germline V gene. The CDR3 DNA is TGTGCCAGCAAGCCGGCGCTCACAGATACGCAGTATTTT. This gives the protein CASKPALTDTQYF.

V and J are TRBV30 and TRBJ2-7; tentative D call: TRBD2 (6 bases). Trimming pared 4 bases from V and 7 bases from J, leaving 17 bases between. The CDR3 is 13 residues long. Germline V gene data show CDR1 as GTSNPN and CDR2 as SVGIG (reference sequence). The DNA of the CDR3 is TGTGCCTGGACCCGATGGACCCGGGGGGAGCAGTACTTC. This codes for CAWTRWTRGEQYF.

The chain uses TRBV29-1 and TRBJ2-5; D perhaps matches TRBD2 (5 bases). Trimming cost V 7 bases and J 1 base, with 10 bases left between them. CDR1 and CDR2 from the germline V gene are SQVTM and ANQGSEA. The CDR3 consists of 12 residues. The CDR3 DNA sequence: TGCAGCGGCTCGGAGGCCCAAGAGACCCAGTACTTC. Amino acid sequence: CSGSEAQETQYF.

The V gene is TRBV2, the J gene TRBJ2-7; D not resolved. This CDR3 has 14 residues. V was cut by 4 bases and J by 0 bases, with 10 bases left in between. Germline V CDR1 and CDR2: SNHLY, FYNNEI. The CDR3: CASSVQGPSYEQYF. CDR3 bases: TGTGCCAGCAGTGTCCAAGGGCCCTCCTACGAGCAGTACTTC.